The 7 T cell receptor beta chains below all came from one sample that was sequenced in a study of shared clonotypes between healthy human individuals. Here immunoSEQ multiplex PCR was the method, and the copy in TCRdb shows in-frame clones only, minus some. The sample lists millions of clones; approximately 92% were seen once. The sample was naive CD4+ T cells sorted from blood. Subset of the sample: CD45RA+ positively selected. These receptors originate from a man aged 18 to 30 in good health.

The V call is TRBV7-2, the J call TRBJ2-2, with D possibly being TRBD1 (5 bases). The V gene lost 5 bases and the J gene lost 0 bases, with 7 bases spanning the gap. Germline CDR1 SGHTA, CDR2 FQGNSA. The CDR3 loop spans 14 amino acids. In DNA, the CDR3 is TGTGCCAGCAGCACGACAGCGAACACCGGGGAGCTGTTTTTT. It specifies CASSTTANTGELFF. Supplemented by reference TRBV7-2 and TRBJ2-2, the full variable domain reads GAGVSQSPSNKVTEKGKDVELRCDPISGHTALYWYRQSLGQGLEFLIYFQGNSAPDKSGLPSDRFSAERTGGSVSTLTIQRTQQEDSAVYLCASSTTANTGELFFGEGSRLTVL.

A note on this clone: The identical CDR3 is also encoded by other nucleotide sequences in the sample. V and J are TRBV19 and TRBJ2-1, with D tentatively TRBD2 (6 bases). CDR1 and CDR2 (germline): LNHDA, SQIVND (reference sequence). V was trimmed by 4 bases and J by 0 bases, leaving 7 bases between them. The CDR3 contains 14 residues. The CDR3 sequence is CASSSGTSYNEQFF. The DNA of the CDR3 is TGTGCCAGTAGTAGCGGGACCTCCTACAATGAGCAGTTCTTC.

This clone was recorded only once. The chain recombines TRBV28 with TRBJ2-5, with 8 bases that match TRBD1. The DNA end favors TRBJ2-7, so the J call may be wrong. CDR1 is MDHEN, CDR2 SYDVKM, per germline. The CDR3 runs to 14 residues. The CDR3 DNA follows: TGTGCCAGCAGTTTATCAGGGGGCGGGTACGAGCAGTACTTC. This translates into CASSLSGGGYEQYF.

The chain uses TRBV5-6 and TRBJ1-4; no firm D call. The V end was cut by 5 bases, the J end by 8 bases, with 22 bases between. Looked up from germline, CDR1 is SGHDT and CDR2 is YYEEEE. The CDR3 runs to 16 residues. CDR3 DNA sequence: TGTGCCAGCAGTTCTGCTCCTACCGGGAGCGGAGAAAAACTGTTTTTT. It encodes CASSSAPTGSGEKLFF.

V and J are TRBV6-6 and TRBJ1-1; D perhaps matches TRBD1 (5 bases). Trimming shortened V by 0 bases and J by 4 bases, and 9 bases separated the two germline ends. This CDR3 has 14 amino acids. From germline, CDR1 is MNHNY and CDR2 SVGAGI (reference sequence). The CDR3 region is CASSYSAGGTEAFF. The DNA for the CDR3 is TGTGCCAGCAGTTACTCCGCGGGGGGCACTGAAGCTTTCTTT.

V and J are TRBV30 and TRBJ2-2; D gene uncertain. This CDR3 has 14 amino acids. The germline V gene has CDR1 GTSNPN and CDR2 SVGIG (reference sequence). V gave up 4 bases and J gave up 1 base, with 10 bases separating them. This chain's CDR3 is CAWKATLNTGELFF. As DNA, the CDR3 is TGTGCCTGGAAAGCCACCCTGAACACCGGGGAGCTGTTTTTT.

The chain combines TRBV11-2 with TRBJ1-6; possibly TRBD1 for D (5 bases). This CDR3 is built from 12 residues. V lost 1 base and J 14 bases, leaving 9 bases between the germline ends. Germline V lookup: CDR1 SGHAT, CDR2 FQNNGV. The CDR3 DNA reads TGTGCCAGCAGCTTAGTGGACATATCCCTCCACTTT. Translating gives CASSLVDISLHF.